A single sample gave rise to the 23 T cell receptor beta chains below, sequenced in a study of blood T cell repertoires in COVID-19. This table comes from immunoSEQ multiplex PCR, and its TCRdb copy is limited to in-frame clones, with some not included. The sample comprises 65,000 to 80,000 clones, roughly 80% of which are singletons, and around 10% rests with the top ten. What was sequenced was peripheral blood. These receptors were taken from a man between 50 and 59 years old with acute or convalescent COVID-19.

The chain uses TRBV5-1 and TRBJ1-1, with TRBD1 matching 8 bases. CDR1 is SGHRS and CDR2 is YFSETQ in the germline V gene. The CDR3 has 14 amino acids. V was pared by 0 bases and J by 4 bases, with 2 bases of the junction left unmatched. The chain's CDR3 is CASSLATGGTEAFF. The CDR3 DNA reads as TGCGCCAGCAGCTTGGCAACAGGGGGCACTGAAGCTTTCTTT.

This rearrangement joins TRBV10-3 to TRBJ1-4, with 7 bases matching TRBD1. With V trimmed by 5 bases and J by 8 bases, 8 bases remained unmatched. Germline values: CDR1 ENHRY, CDR2 SYGVKD. The CDR3 is 14 amino acids. CDR3 amino acids: CAISPGGRDEKLFF. In DNA, the CDR3 is TGTGCCATCAGTCCAGGGGGAAGGGACGAAAAACTGTTTTTT.

The V call is TRBV18, the J call TRBJ1-2, with TRBD1 matching over 7 bases. This CDR3 is built from 14 residues. V shed 0 bases, J shed 13 bases, and the junction held 11 bases outside the gene matches. Germline-derived CDR1 and CDR2 are KGHSH and LQKENI. CDR3 amino acids: CASSPPRDSKGLTF. The CDR3 nucleotides are TGTGCCAGCTCACCACCGAGGGACAGTAAGGGCCTCACCTTC.

This chain links TRBV27 with TRBJ1-6, with 7 bases lining up with TRBD1. In germline, CDR1 is MNHEY, CDR2 SMNVEV (reference sequence). The CDR3 covers 15 residues. J lost 9 bases, V lost 6 bases, and 11 bases had no gene match. CDR3 sequence reads: CASSRQGLLSSPLHF. The CDR3 DNA reads as TGTGCCAGCAGCCGACAGGGTCTTCTTAGTTCACCCCTCCACTTT.

The gene calls are TRBV9 and TRBJ2-2; D gene uncertain. The germline V and J ends were trimmed by 5 bases and 0 bases, with 8 bases remaining between them. The length of the CDR3 is 14 residues. Germline lookup yields CDR1 SGDLS and CDR2 YYNGEE. Here the CDR3 reads CASSRVPNTGELFF. The CDR3 DNA sequence: TGTGCCAGCAGTCGAGTCCCGAACACCGGGGAGCTGTTTTTT.

The rearrangement joins TRBV28 to TRBJ2-7, with TRBD1 matching over 8 bases. Germline V gene sequence: CDR1 MDHEN, CDR2 SYDVKM. The V segment lost 8 bases and the J segment 3 bases; nucleotides outside the gene matches: 9. The CDR3 length is 14 residues. The CDR3 DNA sequence: TGTGCCAGCGGGCCCCCGGGACAGGTCTACGAGCAGTACTTC. Protein: CASGPPGQVYEQYF.

In nucleotides, the CDR3 is TGTGCCAGCAGCGTAACCCCCAGGGAGAACACTGAAGCTTTCTTT. It codes for CASSVTPRENTEAFF. This chain connects TRBV9 to TRBJ1-1, with D maybe TRBD1 (5 bases). The CDR3 extends over 15 amino acids. The germline V gene has CDR1 SGDLS and CDR2 YYNGEE. V shed 1 base and J shed 1 base, with 11 bases lying between them.

The genes are TRBV14 and TRBJ2-2; a weak D match, TRBD1 (6 bases). The V end was cut by 4 bases, the J end by 1 base, with 10 bases between. This CDR3 is 15 amino acids long. The germline CDR1 and CDR2 sequences are SGHDN and FVKESK. In DNA, the CDR3 is TGTGCCAGCAGCCCCGGGACATGGAACACCGGGGAGCTGTTTTTT. Its protein is CASSPGTWNTGELFF.

V usage is TRBV19 and J usage is TRBJ1-2; the D is unclear. Trimming removed 5 bases at V and 1 base at J, with 8 bases between. The CDR3 loop spans 13 amino acids. Germline V gene sequence: CDR1 LNHDA, CDR2 SQIVND (reference sequence). The DNA of the CDR3 is TGTGCCAGTAGTGACGGGATTAACTATGGCTACACCTTC. This sequence encodes CASSDGINYGYTF.

V usage is TRBV7-2 and J usage is TRBJ2-1, with 8 bases matching TRBD2. J was trimmed by 6 bases and V by 4 bases; bases with no gene match: 8. From germline, CDR1 is SGHTA and CDR2 FQGNSA. CDR3 length: 15 amino acids. This chain's CDR3 is CASSSRGGRFNEQFF. DNA of the CDR3: TGTGCCAGCAGCTCCCGGGGCGGGAGGTTCAATGAGCAGTTCTTC. The full variable domain, rest sourced from reference TRBV7-2 and TRBJ2-1, is GAGVSQSPSNKVTEKGKDVELRCDPISGHTALYWYRQSLGQGLEFLIYFQGNSAPDKSGLPSDRFSAERTGGSVSTLTIQRTQQEDSAVYLCASSSRGGRFNEQFFGPGTRLTVL.

The chain links TRBV4-3 to TRBJ1-2, with 9 positions matching TRBD1. The CDR3 extends over 14 amino acids. The V and J ends lost 1 base and 5 bases, in that order; junction bases with no gene match: 2. In germline, CDR1 is LGHNA, CDR2 YSLEER. Written as DNA, the CDR3 is TGCGCCAGCAGCCAAGGACAGGGGGGATATGGCTACACCTTC. It specifies CASSQGQGGYGYTF.

This clone was observed a single time. The chain uses TRBV7-3 and TRBJ1-1, with 7 positions matching TRBD1. The CDR3 is 13 amino acids. V dropped 3 bases and J dropped 6; count of bases not matched to a gene: 4. The germline CDR1 and CDR2 sequences are SGHTA and FQGTGA. The CDR3 DNA sequence: TGTGCCAGCAGCTTCGACAGGGAGGCTGAAGCTTTCTTT. Its translation is CASSFDREAEAFF.

This clone was seen only once. The rearrangement joins TRBV27 to TRBJ1-4; D is ambiguous. Trimming cost V 4 bases and J 3 bases, with 18 bases left between them. CDR1 MNHEY and CDR2 SMNVEV come from the germline V gene (reference sequence). The CDR3 consists of 17 residues. CDR3 sequence: CASSSIRTQVSNEKLFF. In nucleotides, the CDR3 is TGTGCCAGCAGTTCCATCCGAACCCAGGTGTCTAATGAAAAACTGTTTTTT.

This rearrangement joins TRBV25-1 to TRBJ2-2, with a possible D match to TRBD1 (6 bases). Germline V gives CDR1 MGHDK, CDR2 SYGVNS. The CDR3 sequence is 14 residues long. V shed 4 bases and J shed 1 base, with 7 bases lying between them. The CDR3 is CASSGGQNTGELFF. In DNA, the CDR3 is TGTGCCAGCAGTGGGGGACAGAACACCGGGGAGCTGTTTTTT.

The chain has TRBV5-1 and TRBJ2-2; 7 bases are a match to TRBD2. This CDR3 has 16 residues. Germline loops: CDR1 SGHRS, CDR2 YFSETQ. Unmatched junction bases numbered 8, after V lost 4 bases and J lost 2 bases. The CDR3 DNA sequence: TGCGCCAGCAGCACCGGGACTATCGTTAACACCGGGGAGCTGTTTTTT. Translating it yields CASSTGTIVNTGELFF.

The chain couples TRBV6-4 to TRBJ1-2; D unclear. The CDR3 covers 13 residues. V gave up 7 bases and J gave up 5 bases, with 14 bases separating them. Germline assignment: CDR1 MRHNA and CDR2 SNTAGT. The CDR3 region has the DNA TGTGCCAGCACCGGGATCATCGAGTATGGCTACACCTTC. Protein sequence: CASTGIIEYGYTF.

The rearrangement joins TRBV7-2 to TRBJ1-3; no firm D call. Trimming pared 1 base from V and 0 bases from J, leaving 13 bases between. The CDR3 extends over 17 amino acids. Germline V gene data show CDR1 as SGHTA and CDR2 as FQGNSA. CDR3 loop: CASSLGLLAFSGNTIYF. The CDR3 nucleotides read TGTGCCAGCAGCTTAGGGTTGTTGGCCTTCTCTGGAAACACCATATATTTT.

This chain links TRBV4-3 with TRBJ1-4; 8 bases are shared with TRBD1. This CDR3 has 18 amino acids. Germline CDR1 is LGHNA and CDR2 is YSLEER. The junction had 17 bases not matched to a gene; V was cut back by 3 bases and J by 8 bases. CDR3 loop: CASSQSPGPGQGGEKLFF. Written as DNA, the CDR3 is TGCGCCAGCAGCCAGTCCCCGGGGCCCGGACAGGGTGGAGAAAAACTGTTTTTT.

This chain uses TRBV5-4 with TRBJ1-1; D gene ambiguous. CDR1 is SGHNT, CDR2 YYREEE, per germline (reference sequence). This CDR3 has 13 residues. V gave up 5 bases and J gave up 0 bases, with 8 bases separating them. In DNA form, the CDR3 reads TGTGCCAGCAGTTCACGGGTGAACACTGAAGCTTTCTTT. As protein: CASSSRVNTEAFF.

The chain employs TRBV12-5 and TRBJ2-1, with 15 bases that match TRBD2. The CDR3 spans 18 residues. The trim removed 6 bases at V and 1 base at J, leaving 7 bases unmatched. The germline gives CDR1 LGHNT, CDR2 FRNRAP. The CDR3 loop is CASGTGTSGRTSYNEQFF. The CDR3 region has the DNA TGTGCTAGTGGCACCGGGACTAGCGGGAGGACGTCCTACAATGAGCAGTTCTTC.

V and J are TRBV5-4 and TRBJ1-2; 8 nucleotides agree with TRBD1. CDR1 is SGHNT, CDR2 YYREEE, per germline (reference sequence). V shed 6 bases and J 3 bases; nucleotides not matched to a gene: 7. The CDR3 totals 14 residues. CDR3 amino acids: CASNQGASDYGYTF. The CDR3 DNA is TGTGCCAGCAACCAGGGGGCTTCAGACTATGGCTACACCTTC.

The chain has TRBV2 and TRBJ2-1; 9 bases agree with TRBD1. V lost 4 bases, J lost 10 bases, and 11 bases stayed unmatched. Germline assignment: CDR1 SNHLY and CDR2 FYNNEI. The CDR3 sequence is 15 residues long. CDR3 coding DNA: TGTGCCAGCAGTGTTACAGGGGGCTTTGACAGAGAGCAGTTCTTC. This codes for CASSVTGGFDREQFF.

This chain links TRBV4-2 with TRBJ2-5; D might be TRBD1 (5 bases). The germline V gene has CDR1 LGHNA and CDR2 YNFKEQ. The germline V and J ends were trimmed by 0 bases and 5 bases, with 13 bases remaining between them. The CDR3 is 15 residues long. CDR3 in DNA: TGTGCCAGCAGCCAAGAAGCCAGGGCAAAGGAGACCCAGTACTTC. It specifies CASSQEARAKETQYF.